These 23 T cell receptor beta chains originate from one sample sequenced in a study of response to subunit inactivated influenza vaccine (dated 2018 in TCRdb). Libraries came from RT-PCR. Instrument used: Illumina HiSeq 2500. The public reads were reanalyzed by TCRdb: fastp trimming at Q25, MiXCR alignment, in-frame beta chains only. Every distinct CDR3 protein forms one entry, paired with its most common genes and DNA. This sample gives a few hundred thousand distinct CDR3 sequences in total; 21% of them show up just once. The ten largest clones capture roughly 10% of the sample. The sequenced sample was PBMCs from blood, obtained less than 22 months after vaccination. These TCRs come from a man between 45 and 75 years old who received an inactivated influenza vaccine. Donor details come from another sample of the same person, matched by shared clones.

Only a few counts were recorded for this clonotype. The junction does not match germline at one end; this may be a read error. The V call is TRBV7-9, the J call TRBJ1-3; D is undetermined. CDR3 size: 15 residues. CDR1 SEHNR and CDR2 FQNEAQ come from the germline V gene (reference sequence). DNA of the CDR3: TGTGCCAGCAGATTAGACACTATCTCTGGAAACACCATATATTTT. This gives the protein CASRLDTISGNTIYF.

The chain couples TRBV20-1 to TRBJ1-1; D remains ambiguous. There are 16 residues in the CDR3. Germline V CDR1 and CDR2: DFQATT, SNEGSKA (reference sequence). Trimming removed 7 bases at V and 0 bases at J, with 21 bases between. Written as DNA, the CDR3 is TGCAGTGTTCCCGCCCCCCTTGTAGCCCTGAACACTGAAGCTTTCTTT. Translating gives CSVPAPLVALNTEAFF.

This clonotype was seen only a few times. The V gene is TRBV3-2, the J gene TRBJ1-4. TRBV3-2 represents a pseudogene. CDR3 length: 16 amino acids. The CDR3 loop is CASSQDLERYEEKLFF. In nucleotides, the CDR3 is TGTGCCAGCAGCCAAGATTTGGAGCGGTACGAAGAAAAACTGTTTTTT.

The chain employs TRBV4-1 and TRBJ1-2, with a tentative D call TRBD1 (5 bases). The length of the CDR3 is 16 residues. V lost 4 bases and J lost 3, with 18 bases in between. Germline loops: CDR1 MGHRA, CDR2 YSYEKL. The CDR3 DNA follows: TGCGCCAGCAGCCGGGTTTGGAAAGGGACCCACTATGGCTACACCTTC. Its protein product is CASSRVWKGTHYGYTF.

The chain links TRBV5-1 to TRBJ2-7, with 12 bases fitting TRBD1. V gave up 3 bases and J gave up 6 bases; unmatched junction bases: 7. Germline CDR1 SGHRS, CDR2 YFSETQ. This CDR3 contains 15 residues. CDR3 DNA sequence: TGCGCCAGCAGCTCGGGACAGGGGGCTTCCCGCGAGCAGTACTTC. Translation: CASSSGQGASREQYF.

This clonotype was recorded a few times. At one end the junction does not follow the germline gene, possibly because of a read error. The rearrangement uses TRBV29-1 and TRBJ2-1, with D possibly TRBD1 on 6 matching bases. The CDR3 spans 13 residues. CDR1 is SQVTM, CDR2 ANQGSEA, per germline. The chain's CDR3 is CSVEGGSYNEQFF. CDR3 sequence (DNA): TGCAGCGTCGAAGGGGGTTCTTACAATGAGCAGTTCTTC.

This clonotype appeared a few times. The CDR3 spells CASSPGRSSYNSPLHF. CDR3 DNA: TGCGCCAGCAGTCCGGGCAGGAGCTCCTATAATTCACCCCTCCACTTT. The chain combines TRBV23-1 with TRBJ1-6; D call uncertain. TRBV23-1 counts as an open reading frame of uncertain function. This CDR3 is built from 16 residues. Trimming pared 4 bases from V and 0 bases from J, leaving 10 bases between.

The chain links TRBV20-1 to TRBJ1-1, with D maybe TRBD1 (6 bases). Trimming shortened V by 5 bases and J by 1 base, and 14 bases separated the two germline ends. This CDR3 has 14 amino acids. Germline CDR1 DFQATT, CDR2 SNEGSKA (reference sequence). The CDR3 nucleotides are TGCAGTGCTCCCCCGGGGGGCTGGAACACTGAAGCTTTCTTT. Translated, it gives CSAPPGGWNTEAFF.

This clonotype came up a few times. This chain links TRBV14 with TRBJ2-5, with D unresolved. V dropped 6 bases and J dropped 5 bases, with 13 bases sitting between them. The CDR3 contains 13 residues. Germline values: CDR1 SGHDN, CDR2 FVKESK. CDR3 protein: CASRARIGETQYF. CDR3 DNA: TGTGCCAGCAGGGCCCGGATAGGGGAGACCCAGTACTTC.

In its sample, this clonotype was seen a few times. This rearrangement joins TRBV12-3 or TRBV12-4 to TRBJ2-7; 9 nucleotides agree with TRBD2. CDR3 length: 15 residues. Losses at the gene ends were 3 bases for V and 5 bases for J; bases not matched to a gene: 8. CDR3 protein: CASSFSGSPMNEQYF. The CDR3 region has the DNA TGTGCCAGCAGTTTTAGCGGGAGTCCTATGAACGAGCAGTACTTC.

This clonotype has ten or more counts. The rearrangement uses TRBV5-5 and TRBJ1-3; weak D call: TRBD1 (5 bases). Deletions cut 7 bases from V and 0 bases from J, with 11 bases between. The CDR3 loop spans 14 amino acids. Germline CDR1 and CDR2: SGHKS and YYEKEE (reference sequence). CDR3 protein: CASLRDLSGNTIYF. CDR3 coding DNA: TGTGCCAGCCTCAGGGATCTCTCTGGAAACACCATATATTTT.

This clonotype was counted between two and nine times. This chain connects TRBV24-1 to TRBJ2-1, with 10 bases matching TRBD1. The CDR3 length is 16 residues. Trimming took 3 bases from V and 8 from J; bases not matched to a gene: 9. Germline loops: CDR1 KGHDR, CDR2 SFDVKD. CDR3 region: CATSDPSGQGLYEQFF. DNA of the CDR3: TGTGCCACCAGTGATCCTTCGGGACAGGGGTTGTATGAGCAGTTCTTC.

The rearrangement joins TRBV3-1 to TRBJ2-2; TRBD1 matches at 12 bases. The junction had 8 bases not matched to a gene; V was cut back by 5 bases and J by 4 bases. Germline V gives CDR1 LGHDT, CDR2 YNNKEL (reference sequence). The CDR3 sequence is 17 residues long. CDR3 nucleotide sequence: TGTGCCAGCAGCTGGGACAGGGGGCTAATGGCCACCGGGGAGCTGTTTTTT. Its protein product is CASSWDRGLMATGELFF.

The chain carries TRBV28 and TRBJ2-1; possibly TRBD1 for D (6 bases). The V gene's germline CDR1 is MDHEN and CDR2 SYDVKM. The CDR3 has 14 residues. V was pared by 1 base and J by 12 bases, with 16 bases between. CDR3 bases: TGTGCCAGCAGTTTATTAGTAGGGGGTCGGAGGCAGTTCTTC. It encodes CASSLLVGGRRQFF.

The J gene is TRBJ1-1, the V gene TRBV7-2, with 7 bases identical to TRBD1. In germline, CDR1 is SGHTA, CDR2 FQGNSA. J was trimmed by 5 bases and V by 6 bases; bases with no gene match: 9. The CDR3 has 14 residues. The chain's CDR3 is CASSPSGGYTEAFF. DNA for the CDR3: TGTGCCAGCAGTCCGTCAGGGGGTTATACTGAAGCTTTCTTT.

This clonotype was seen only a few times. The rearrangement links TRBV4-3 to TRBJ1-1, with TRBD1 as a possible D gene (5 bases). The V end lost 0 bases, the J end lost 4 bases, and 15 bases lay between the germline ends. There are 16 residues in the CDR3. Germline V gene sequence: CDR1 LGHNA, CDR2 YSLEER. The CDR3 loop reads CASSQDSRAGGTEAFF. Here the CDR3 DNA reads TGCGCCAGCAGCCAAGATAGTAGGGCCGGGGGCACTGAAGCTTTCTTT.

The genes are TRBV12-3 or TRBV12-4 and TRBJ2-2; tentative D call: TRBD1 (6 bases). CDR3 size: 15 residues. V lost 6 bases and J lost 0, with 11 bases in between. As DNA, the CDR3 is TGTGCCAGCAGGTACGGGACAACGAACACCGGGGAGCTGTTTTTT. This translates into CASRYGTTNTGELFF.

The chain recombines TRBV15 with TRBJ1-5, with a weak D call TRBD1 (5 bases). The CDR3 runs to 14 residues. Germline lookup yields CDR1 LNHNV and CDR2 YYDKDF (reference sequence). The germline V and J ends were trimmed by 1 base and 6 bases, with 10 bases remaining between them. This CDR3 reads CATSRGAGSQPQHF. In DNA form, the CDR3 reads TGTGCCACCAGCAGAGGGGCAGGGAGTCAGCCCCAGCATTTT.

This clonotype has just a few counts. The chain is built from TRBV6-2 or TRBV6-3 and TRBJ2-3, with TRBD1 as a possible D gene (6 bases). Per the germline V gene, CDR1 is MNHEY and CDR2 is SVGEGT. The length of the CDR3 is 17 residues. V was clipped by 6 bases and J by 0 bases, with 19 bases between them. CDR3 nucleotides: TGTGCCAGCAGGCGCGCGTACAGGGCTACTAGCACAGATACGCAGTATTTT. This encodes CASRRAYRATSTDTQYF.

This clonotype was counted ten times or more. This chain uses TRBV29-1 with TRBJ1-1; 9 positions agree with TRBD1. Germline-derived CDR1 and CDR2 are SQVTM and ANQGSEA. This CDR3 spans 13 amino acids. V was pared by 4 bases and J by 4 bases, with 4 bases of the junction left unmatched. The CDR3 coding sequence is TGCAGCGTTGGGACAGGGGTATCCACTGAAGCTTTCTTT. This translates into CSVGTGVSTEAFF.

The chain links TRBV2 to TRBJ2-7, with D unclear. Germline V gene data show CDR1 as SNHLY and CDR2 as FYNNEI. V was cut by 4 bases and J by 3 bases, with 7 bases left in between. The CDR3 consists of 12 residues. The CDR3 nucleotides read TGTGCCAGCAGTGTTGGTGGCTACGAGCAGTACTTC. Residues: CASSVGGYEQYF.

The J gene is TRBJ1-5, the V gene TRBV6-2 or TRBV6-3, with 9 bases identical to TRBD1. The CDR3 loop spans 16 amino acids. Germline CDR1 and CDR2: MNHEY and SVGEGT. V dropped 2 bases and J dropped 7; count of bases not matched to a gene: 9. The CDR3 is CASSYGTGGSRQPQHF. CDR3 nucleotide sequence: TGTGCCAGCAGTTACGGAACAGGGGGCTCTAGACAGCCCCAGCATTTT.

The CDR3 loop reads CASSPLILGDNEQFF. Written as DNA, the CDR3 is TGTGCCAGCAGCCCTCTGATACTGGGAGACAATGAGCAGTTCTTC. The genes are TRBV6-1 and TRBJ2-1; D is possibly TRBD2 (5 bases). The V and J ends lost 6 bases and 5 bases respectively, with 17 bases between them. CDR1 and CDR2 (germline): MNHNS, SASEGT. The CDR3 runs to 15 residues.